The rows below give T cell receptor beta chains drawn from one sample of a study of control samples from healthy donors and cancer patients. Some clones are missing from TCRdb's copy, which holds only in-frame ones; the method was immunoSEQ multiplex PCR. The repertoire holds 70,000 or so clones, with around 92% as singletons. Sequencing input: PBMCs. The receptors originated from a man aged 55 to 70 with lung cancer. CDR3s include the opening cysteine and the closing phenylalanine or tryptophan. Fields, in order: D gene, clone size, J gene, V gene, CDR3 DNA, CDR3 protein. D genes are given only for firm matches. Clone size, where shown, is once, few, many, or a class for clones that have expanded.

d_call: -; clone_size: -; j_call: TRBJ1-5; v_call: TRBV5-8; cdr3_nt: TGTGCCAGCAGTCCCTGGGGGGAACCGCCCCAGCATTTT; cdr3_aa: CASSPWGEPPQHF
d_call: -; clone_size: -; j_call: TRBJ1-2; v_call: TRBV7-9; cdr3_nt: TGTGCCAGCAGTTCCAGCGACAGCAACTATGGCTACACCTTC; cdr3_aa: CASSSSDSNYGYTF
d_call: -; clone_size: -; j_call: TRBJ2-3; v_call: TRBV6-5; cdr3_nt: TGTGCCAGCAGTTACTCGAACAGGGCAGATACGCAGTATTTT; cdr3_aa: CASSYSNRADTQYF
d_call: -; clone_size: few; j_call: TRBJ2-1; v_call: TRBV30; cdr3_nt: TGTGCCTGGGGGGGACTCCTCAATGAGCAGTTCTTC; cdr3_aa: CAWGGLLNEQFF
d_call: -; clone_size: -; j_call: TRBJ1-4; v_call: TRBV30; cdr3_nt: TGTGCCTGGAGTGTACGGCTCTCTAATGAAAAACTGTTTTTT; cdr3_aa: CAWSVRLSNEKLFF
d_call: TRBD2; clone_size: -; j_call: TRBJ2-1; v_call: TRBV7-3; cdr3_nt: TGTGCCAGCAGCTTAGGTAGCGGGGTCACCTACAATGAGCAGTTCTTC; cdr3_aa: CASSLGSGVTYNEQFF
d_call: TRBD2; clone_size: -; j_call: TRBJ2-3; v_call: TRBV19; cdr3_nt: TGTGCCAGTAGTATAGCGGGGGGGACAGATACGCAGTATTTT; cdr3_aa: CASSIAGGTDTQYF
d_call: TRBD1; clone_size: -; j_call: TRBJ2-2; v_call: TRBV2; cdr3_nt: TGTGCCACCGACAGGGTCGGTAACACCGGGGAGCTGTTTTTT; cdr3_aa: CATDRVGNTGELFF
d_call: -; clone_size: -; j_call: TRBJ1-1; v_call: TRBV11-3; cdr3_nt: TGTGCCAGCAGCCCCCAGTTGAACACTGAAGCTTTCTTT; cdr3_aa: CASSPQLNTEAFF
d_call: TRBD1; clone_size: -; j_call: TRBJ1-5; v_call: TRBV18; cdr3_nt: TGTGCCAGCTCACCCACTACAGGGGACAATCAGCCCCAGCATTTT; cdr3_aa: CASSPTTGDNQPQHF
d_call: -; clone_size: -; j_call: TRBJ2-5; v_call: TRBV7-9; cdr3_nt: TGTGCCAGCAGCTTCAGTGTTACCGACGGTCAAGAGACCCAGTACTTC; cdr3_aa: CASSFSVTDGQETQYF
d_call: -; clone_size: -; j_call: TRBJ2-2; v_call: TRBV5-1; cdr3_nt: TGCGCCAGCAGCTTGCATCAGGCCACCGGGGAGCTGTTTTTT; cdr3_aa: CASSLHQATGELFF
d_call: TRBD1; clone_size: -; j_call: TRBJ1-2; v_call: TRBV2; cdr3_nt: TGTGCCAGCAATCGACAGGGGCTCTCCTATGGCTACACCTTC; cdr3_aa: CASNRQGLSYGYTF
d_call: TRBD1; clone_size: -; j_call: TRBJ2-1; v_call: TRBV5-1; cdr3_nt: TGCGCCAGCAGCTTGGCGAGGACAGGGACTTACAATGAGCAGTTCTTC; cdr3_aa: CASSLARTGTYNEQFF
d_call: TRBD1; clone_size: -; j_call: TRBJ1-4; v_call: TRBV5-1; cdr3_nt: TGCGCCAGCAGCAGAAGACAGGGTGTAGATGAAAAACTGTTTTTT; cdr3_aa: CASSRRQGVDEKLFF
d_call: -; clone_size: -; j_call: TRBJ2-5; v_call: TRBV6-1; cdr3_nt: TGTGCCAGCAGTGAGACGACCCAGCTACCTGAGACCCAGTACTTC; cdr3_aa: CASSETTQLPETQYF
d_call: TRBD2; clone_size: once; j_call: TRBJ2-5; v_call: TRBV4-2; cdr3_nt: TGTGCCAGCAGCCAAGGAGCGGGGGGAGAAGAGACCCAGTACTTC; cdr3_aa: CASSQGAGGEETQYF
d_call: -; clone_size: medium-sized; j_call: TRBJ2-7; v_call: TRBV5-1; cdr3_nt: TGCGCCAGCAGCTTGGGCGTGCAGGCCGAGCAGTACTTC; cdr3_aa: CASSLGVQAEQYF
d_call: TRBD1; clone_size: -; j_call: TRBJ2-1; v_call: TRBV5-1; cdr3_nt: TGCGCCAGCAGCTTGGCCGTCCTCGGGACAGTGACGTCCTCCTACAATGAGCAGTTCTTC; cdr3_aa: CASSLAVLGTVTSSYNEQFF
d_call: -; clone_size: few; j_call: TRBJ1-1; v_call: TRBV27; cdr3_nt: TGTGCCAGCAGTCAACGCCAACAGACAGAGAACACTGAAGCTTTCTTT; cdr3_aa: CASSQRQQTENTEAFF
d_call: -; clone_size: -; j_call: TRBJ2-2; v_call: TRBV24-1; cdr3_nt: TGTGCCACCAGTGCAGGAATTAACACCGGGGAGCTGTTTTTT; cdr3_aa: CATSAGINTGELFF
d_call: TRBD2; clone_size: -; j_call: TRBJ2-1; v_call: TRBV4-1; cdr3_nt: TGCGCCAGCACCCGGACTAGCGGGGGCTACAATGAGCAGTTCTTC; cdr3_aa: CASTRTSGGYNEQFF
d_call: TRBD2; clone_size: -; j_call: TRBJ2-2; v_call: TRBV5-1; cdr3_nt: TGCGCCAGCAGCTTTGGGGGGGCCGGGGAGCTGTTTTTT; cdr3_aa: CASSFGGAGELFF
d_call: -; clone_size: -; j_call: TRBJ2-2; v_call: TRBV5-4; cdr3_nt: TGTGCCAGCAGCTTGGACAGGGAAGTCAGCGGGGAGCTGTTTTTT; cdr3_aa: CASSLDREVSGELFF
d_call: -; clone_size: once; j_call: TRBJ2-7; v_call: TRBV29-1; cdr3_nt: TGCAGCGTTGAATCAGTAAGCTCCTACGAGCAGTACTTC; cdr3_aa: CSVESVSSYEQYF
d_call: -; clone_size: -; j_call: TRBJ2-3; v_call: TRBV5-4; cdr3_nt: TGTGCCAGCAGCTTCGCAGAGCCAGATACGCAGTATTTT; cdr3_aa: CASSFAEPDTQYF
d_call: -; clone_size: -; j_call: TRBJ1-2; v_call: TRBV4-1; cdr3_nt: TGCGCCAGCAGCCAAGAGGGGGGGATTTTGAGCTACACCTTC; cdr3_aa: CASSQEGGILSYTF
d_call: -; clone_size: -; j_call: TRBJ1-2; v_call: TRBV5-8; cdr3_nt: TGTGCCAGCAGCTTAGGAGAGGGCGGCTACACCTTC; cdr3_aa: CASSLGEGGYTF
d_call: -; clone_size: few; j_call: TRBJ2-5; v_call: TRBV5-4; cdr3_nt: TGTGCCAGCAGCTTGTCCAGGGGAGGGCCCCAAGAGACCCAGTACTTC; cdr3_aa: CASSLSRGGPQETQYF
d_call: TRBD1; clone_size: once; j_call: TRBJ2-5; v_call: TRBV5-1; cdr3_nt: TGCGCCAGCAGCTGGGGGGACAGGGGACTTCAAGAGACCCAGTACTTC; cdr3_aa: CASSWGDRGLQETQYF
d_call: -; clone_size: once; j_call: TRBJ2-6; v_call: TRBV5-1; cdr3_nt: TGCGCCAGCAGCTTGGCCCAGACTGGGGCCAACGTCCTGACTTTC; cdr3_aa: CASSLAQTGANVLTF
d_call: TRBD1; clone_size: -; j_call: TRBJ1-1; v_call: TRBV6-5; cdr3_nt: TGTGCCAGCAGATCCCAGGGGGCAGGGAACACTGAAGCTTTCTTT; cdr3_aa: CASRSQGAGNTEAFF
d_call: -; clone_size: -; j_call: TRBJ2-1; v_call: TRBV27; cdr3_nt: TGTGCCAGCAGTTTAGACGGACATGAGCAGTTCTTC; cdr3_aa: CASSLDGHEQFF
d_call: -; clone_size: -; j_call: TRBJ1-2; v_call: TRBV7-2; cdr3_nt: TGTGCCAGCAGCCCTCGAGTCAGTCCAACAAACTATGGCTACACCTTC; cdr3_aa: CASSPRVSPTNYGYTF
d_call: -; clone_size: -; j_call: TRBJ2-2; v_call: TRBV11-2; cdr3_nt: TGTGCCAGCAGCTTAAGTGGGACCCTCGGATGGGACACCGGGGAGCTGTTTTTT; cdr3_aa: CASSLSGTLGWDTGELFF
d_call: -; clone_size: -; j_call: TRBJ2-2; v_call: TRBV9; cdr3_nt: TGTGCCAGCAGCGTAGGCAGGGGCGACACCGGGGAGCTGTTTTTT; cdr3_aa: CASSVGRGDTGELFF
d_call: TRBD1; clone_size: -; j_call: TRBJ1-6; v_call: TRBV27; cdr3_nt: TGTGCCAGCAGTTTATCATGGACAGGGAGATCACCCCTCCACTTT; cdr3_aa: CASSLSWTGRSPLHF
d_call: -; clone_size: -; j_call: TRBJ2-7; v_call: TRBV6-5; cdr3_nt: TGTGCCTCGGGACGTAGGTGGGGAAGCTACGAGCAGTACTTC; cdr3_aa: CASGRRWGSYEQYF
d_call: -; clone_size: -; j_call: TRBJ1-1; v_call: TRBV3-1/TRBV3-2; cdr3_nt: TGTGCCAGCACGTGGGCGCACGGAGGGGCTAACACTGAAGCTTTCTTT; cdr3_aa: CASTWAHGGANTEAFF
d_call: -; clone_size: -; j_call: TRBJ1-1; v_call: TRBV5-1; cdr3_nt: TGCGCCAGCAGCTCGGGGACACTTGGGGGTGAAGCTTTCTTT; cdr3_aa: CASSSGTLGGEAFF
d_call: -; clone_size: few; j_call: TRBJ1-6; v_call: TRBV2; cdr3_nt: TGTGCCAGCAGCACCCCAAGAGACAGACAGAATTCACCCCTCCACTTT; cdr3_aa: CASSTPRDRQNSPLHF
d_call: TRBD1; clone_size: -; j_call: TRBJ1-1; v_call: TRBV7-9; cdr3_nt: TGTGCCAGCACCTCAACACAGGGGGCTCCTGAAGCTTTCTTT; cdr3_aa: CASTSTQGAPEAFF
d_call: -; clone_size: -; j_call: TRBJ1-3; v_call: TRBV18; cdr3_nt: TGTGCCAGCTCACCATTTACAGTGGACCGGCACCCGACTGGAAACACCATATATTTT; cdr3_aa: CASSPFTVDRHPTGNTIYF
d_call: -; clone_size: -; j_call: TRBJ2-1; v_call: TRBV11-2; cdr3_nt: TGTGCCAGCAGCTTAGTGGCTAATTACAATGAGCAGTTCTTC; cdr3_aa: CASSLVANYNEQFF
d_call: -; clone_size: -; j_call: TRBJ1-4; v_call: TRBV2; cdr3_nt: TGTGCCAGCAGTGGGTATGAAAAACTGTTTTTT; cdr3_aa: CASSGYEKLFF
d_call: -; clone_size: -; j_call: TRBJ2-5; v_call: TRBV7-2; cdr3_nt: TGTGCCAGCAGCTTAGGAAGGGACCGCCGGGACCTGGACTTC; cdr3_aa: CASSLGRDRRDLDF
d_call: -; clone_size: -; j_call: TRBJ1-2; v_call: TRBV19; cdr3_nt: TGTGCCAGTGGGCCCCTCGGATACTATGGCTACACCTTC; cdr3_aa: CASGPLGYYGYTF
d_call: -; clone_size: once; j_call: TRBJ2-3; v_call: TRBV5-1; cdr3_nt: TGCGCCAGCAGCTCAACCAAGACAGCGACAGATACGCAGTATTTT; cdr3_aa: CASSSTKTATDTQYF
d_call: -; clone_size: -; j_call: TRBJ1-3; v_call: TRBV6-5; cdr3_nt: TGTGCCAGCACCGAAGGGAGCACATCTGGAAACACCATATATTTT; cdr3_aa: CASTEGSTSGNTIYF
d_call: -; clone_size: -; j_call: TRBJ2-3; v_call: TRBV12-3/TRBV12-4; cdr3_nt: TGTGCCAGCAGAGTAGACATTTTTGTTACGCAGTATTTT; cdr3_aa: CASRVDIFVTQYF
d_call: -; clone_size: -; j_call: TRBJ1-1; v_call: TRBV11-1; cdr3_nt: TGTGCCAGCAGCTTACAGGACGGTTCAACTGAAGCTTTCTTT; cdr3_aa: CASSLQDGSTEAFF
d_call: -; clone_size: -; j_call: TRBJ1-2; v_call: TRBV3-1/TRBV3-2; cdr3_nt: TGTGCCAGCAGCCAAGACAGTTATGGCTACACCTTC; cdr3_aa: CASSQDSYGYTF
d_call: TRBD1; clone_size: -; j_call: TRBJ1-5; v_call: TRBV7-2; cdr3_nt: TGTGCCAGCAGCGAAAACAGGGGACGTCAGCCCCAGCATTTT; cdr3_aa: CASSENRGRQPQHF
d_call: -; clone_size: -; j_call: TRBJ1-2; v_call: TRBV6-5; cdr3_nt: TGTGCCAGCAGTTCGACGGCCCCTGGGCCCTATGGCTACACCTTC; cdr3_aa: CASSSTAPGPYGYTF
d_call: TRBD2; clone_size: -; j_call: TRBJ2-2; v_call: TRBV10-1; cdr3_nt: TGCGCCAGCCGGAGCGGGGATAACACCGGGGAGCTGTTTTTT; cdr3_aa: CASRSGDNTGELFF
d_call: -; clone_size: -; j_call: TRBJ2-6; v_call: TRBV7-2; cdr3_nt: TGTGCCAGCACTCGGTTGCGGGCCAACGTCCTGACTTTC; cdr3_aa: CASTRLRANVLTF
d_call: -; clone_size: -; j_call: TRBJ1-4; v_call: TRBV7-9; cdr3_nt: TGTGCCAGCAGCTTAGGGTTGGGAAAACTGTTTTTT; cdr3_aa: CASSLGLGKLFF
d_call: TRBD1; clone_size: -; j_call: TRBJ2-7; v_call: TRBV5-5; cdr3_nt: TGTGCCAGCAGCTTCCCGGGACAGGGGGCCTACGAGCAGTACTTC; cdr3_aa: CASSFPGQGAYEQYF
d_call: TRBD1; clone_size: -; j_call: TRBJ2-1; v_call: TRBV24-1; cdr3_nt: TGTGCCACCAGCACAGGGGGCGTCGGGGAGAATGAGCAGTTCTTC; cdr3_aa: CATSTGGVGENEQFF